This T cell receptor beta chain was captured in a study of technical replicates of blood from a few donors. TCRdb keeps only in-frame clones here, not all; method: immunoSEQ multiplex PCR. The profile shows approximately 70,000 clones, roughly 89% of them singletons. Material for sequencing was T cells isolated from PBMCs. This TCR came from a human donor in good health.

CDR3 region: CASRPGGMNGYTF. As DNA, the CDR3 is TGTGCCAGCAGGCCAGGGGGCATGAATGGCTACACCTTC. The chain is built from TRBV27 and TRBJ1-2; TRBD1 agrees at 8 bases. The CDR3 has 13 residues. V gave up 6 bases and J gave up 6 bases; unmatched junction bases: 6. Germline CDR1 is MNHEY and CDR2 is SMNVEV (reference sequence).